There are many counts of the clone carrying this T cell receptor (beta chain). The source of the sample is a study of molecular identifiers for immune sequencing clone quantification. Trimming pared 3 bases from V and 4 bases from J, leaving 14 bases between. Germline CDR1 and CDR2: SGHDT and YYEEEE. This CDR3 is 14 amino acids long. TCRdb reprocessed the PCR reads with MiXCR, giving one entry per CDR3 protein. The data show about 640,000 distinct CDR3 sequences, with about 20% seen just once and 0.7% to 1% held by the top ten. V and J are TRBV5-6 and TRBJ2-7; D is uncertain. The specimen was naive CD8+ T cells from blood, with Jurkat cell RNA spiked in. Subset here: FACS-sorted CD8+CD4-CCR7+CD45RA+ naive T cells. This receptor was taken from a human donor in good health. Some libraries in this study had Jurkat cell RNA spiked in. The CDR3 loop reads CASSSGRTEYEQYF. For the CDR3, the DNA is TGTGCCAGCAGCTCCGGACGGACGGAATACGAGCAGTACTTC.